This T cell receptor (beta chain) was identified in a study of T cells in Graves' hyperthyroidism and ophthalmopathy. Using RNA transcripts as the source, TCR beta CDR3 regions were amplified. Carried out on the TCR CDR3, a first-round RT-PCR used the HTBI primer set. MiXCR, applied by TCRdb to the multiplex PCR reads, yields one record per CDR3 protein. The repertoire holds nearly 250,000 distinct CDR3 sequences, with about 17% as singletons. The diagnoses drew upon clinical symptoms, serum thyroxine and TRAb, thyroid ultrasound and orbital computed tomography. Germline values: CDR1 SEHNR, CDR2 FQNEAQ (reference sequence). After removal of 4 bases from V and 5 bases from J, the junction contained 3 bases not matched to a gene. This CDR3 region has 14 residues. This clonotype has just a few counts.

The chain employs TRBV7-9 and TRBJ1-4; 8 nucleotides align to TRBD1. Sequenced material: blood. This clonotype originated in a woman younger than 35 with Graves' ophthalmopathy. DNA of the CDR3: TGTGCCAGCAGCTCCCAGGGGGCGAATGAAAAACTGTTTTTT. This codes for CASSSQGANEKLFF. Combining the CDR3 with reference TRBV7-9 and TRBJ1-4 gives the whole variable domain DTGVSQNPRHKITKRGQNVTFRCDPISEHNRLYWYRQTLGQGPEFLTYFQNEAQLEKSRLLSDRFSAERPKGSFSTLEIQRTEQGDSAMYLCASSSQGANEKLFFGSGTQLSVL.